This T cell receptor (beta chain) was recovered during a study of T cell repertoires in cytomegalovirus infection. Study-wide context: Use of recently identified HLA-C-restricted and well-studied HLA-B-restricted CMV epitopes was part of the study. It can be stated that public TCR beta signatures indicated CMV infection as well as a matching HLA type. Broader study findings: Predominance within the ex vivo response was attributable to HLA-C-restricted CMV-specific TCR beta clonotypes.

The CDR3 loop spans 14 amino acids. Germline trimming cut 5 bases from V and 11 bases from J; bases unmatched to any gene: 13. Germline loops: CDR1 MNHEY, CDR2 SVGAGI. A note on this clonotype: The antigen is undetermined.

TCRdb analysed the reads with MiXCR anew, one entry per CDR3 protein. Here the sample spans just under 500,000 distinct CDR3 sequences, around 30% being singletons. The chain employs TRBV6-5 and TRBJ1-1; 8 positions match TRBD1. Material: cultured PBMCs, obtained from culture after CMV antigen stimulation. The receptor's source is a human donor in good health (CMV status not recorded). Some clones in this sample may be carry-over from other donors' samples. The chain's CDR3 is CASSRAGGNGLAFF. The CDR3 DNA follows: TGTGCCAGCAGTCGTGCAGGGGGCAATGGGTTGGCTTTCTTT.